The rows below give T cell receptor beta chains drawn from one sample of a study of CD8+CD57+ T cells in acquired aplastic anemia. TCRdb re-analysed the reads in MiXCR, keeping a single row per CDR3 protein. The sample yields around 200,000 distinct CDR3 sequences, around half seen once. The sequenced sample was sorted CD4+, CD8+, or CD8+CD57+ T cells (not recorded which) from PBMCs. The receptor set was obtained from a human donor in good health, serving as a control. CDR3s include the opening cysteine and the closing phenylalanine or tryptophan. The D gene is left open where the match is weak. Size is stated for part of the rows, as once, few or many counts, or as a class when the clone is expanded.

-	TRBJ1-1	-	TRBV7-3	CASRFGGSNEAFF	TGTGCCAGCAGGTTTGGGGGATCCAATGAAGCTTTCTTT
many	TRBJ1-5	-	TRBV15	CATRNPSSNQPQHF	TGTGCCACTCGAAACCCCTCTAGCAATCAGCCCCAGCATTTT
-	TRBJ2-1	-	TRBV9	CASSRDALNEQFF	TGTGCCAGCAGCCGGGACGCCCTCAATGAGCAGTTCTTC
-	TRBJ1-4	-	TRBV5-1	CASSPTRQTTNEKLFF	TGCGCCAGCAGCCCGACACGACAGACAACTAATGAAAAACTGTTTTTT
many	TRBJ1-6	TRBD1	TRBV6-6	CASSYGDRVNSPLHF	TGTGCCAGCAGTTACGGGGACAGAGTTAATTCACCCCTCCACTTT
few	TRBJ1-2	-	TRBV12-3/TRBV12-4	CASALSWGADYTF	TGTGCCAGCGCCCTATCATGGGGGGCAGATTACACCTTC
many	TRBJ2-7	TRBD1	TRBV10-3	CAISEDRGNGQYF	TGTGCCATCAGTGAGGACAGGGGAAATGGGCAGTACTTC
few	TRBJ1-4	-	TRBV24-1	CATSDSATNEKLFF	TGTGCCACCAGTGATTCTGCAACTAATGAAAAACTGTTTTTT
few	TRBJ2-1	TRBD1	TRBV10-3	CAISDPGQGSSYNEQFF	TGTGCCATCAGTGACCCGGGACAGGGTAGCTCCTACAATGAGCAGTTCTTC
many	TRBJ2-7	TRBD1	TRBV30	CAWKPGQGLYF	TGTGCCTGGAAGCCCGGACAGGGACTGTACTTC
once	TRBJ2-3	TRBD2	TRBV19	CASRVASGGTDTQYF	TGTGCCAGTAGAGTCGCTAGCGGGGGCACAGATACGCAGTATTTT
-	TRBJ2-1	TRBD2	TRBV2	CASSGGSYNEQFF	TGTGCCAGTAGCGGGGGTTCCTACAATGAGCAGTTCTTC
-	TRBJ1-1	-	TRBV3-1	CASSLSGGDTEAFF	TGTGCCAGCAGCCTAAGTGGGGGGGACACTGAAGCTTTCTTT
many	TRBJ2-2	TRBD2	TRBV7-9	CASSLASSGGTTGELFF	TGTGCCAGCAGCTTAGCCTCTAGCGGGGGGACCACCGGGGAGCTGTTTTTT
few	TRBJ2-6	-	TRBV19	CASSPDGGAGANVLTF	TGTGCCAGTAGTCCCGATGGAGGGGCTGGGGCCAACGTCCTGACTTTC
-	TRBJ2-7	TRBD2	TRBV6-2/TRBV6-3	CASSYLSRGAYEQYF	TGTGCCAGCAGTTACCTCAGTCGGGGGGCCTACGAGCAGTACTTC
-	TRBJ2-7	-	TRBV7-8	CASSQGVAGIYEQYF	TGTGCCAGCAGCCAGGGGGTAGCGGGAATCTACGAGCAGTACTTC
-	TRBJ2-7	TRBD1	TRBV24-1	CATSDPRDRGLYEQYF	TGTGCCACCAGTGACCCCAGGGACAGGGGGCTGTACGAGCAGTACTTC
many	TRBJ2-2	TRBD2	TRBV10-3	CAISPGTSGGDTGELFF	TGTGCCATCAGCCCCGGGACTAGCGGGGGAGACACCGGGGAGCTGTTTTTT
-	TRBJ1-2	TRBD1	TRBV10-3	CAIGEGQGGGYTF	TGTGCCATCGGTGAAGGACAGGGTGGTGGTTACACCTTC
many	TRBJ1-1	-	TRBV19	CASRFGATEAFF	TGTGCCAGTCGTTTTGGGGCGACTGAAGCTTTCTTT
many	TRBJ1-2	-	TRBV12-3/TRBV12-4	CASSLAGGVVDTF	TGTGCCAGCAGTTTAGCTGGGGGGGTTGTTGACACCTTC
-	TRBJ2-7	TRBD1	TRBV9	CASSPRTGGTYEQYF	TGTGCCAGCTCACCACGGACAGGGGGGACTTACGAGCAGTACTTC
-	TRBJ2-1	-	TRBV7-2	CASSFYICSARRGGGDNEQFF	-
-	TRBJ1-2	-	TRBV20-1	CSASPDREIDYGYTF	TGCAGTGCTTCCCCCGACCGGGAGATCGACTATGGCTACACCTTC
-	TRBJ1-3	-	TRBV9	CASSVDGLIGNTIYF	TGTGCCAGCAGCGTAGATGGACTGATCGGAAACACCATATATTTT
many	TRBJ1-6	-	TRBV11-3	CASSLAGINSPLHF	TGTGCCAGCAGCTTAGCAGGAATAAATTCACCCCTCCACTTT
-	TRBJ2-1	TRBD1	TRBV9	CASSVDRGRGEQFF	TGTGCCAGCAGCGTGGACAGGGGGCGAGGTGAGCAGTTCTTC
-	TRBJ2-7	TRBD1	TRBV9	CASTHRGTGTYEQYF	TGCGCCAGCACTCACCGGGGGACAGGGACCTACGAGCAGTACTTC
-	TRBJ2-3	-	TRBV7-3	CASSPSSSYTDTQYF	TGTGCCAGCAGCCCCTCGTCTAGTTACACAGATACGCAGTATTTT
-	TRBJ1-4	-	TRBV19	CASYRNEKLFF	TGTGCCAGTTATCGTAATGAAAAACTGTTTTTT
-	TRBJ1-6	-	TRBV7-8	CASSLEAGTGSPLHF	TGTGCCAGCAGCTTAGAAGCGGGGACGGGTTCACCCCTCCACTTT
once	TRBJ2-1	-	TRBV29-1	CSLDATGYNEQFF	TGCAGCTTGGATGCGACGGGATACAATGAGCAGTTCTTC
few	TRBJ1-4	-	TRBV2	CASSEGKRPEKLFF	TGTGCCAGCAGTGAAGGCAAACGTCCCGAAAAACTGTTTTTT
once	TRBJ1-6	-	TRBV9	CASSETQNSPLHF	TGTGCCAGCAGTGAAACCCAAAATTCACCCCTCCACTTT